The present TCR beta chain was sequenced within a study of regulatory T cells in long-lasting Graves disease. There are 16 residues in the CDR3. V shed 5 bases and J shed 6 bases, with 21 bases lying between them. Germline V gene data show CDR1 as SGHTA and CDR2 as FQGTGA. This clonotype occurred many times. With iRepertoire HTBI primers and Arm-PCR of CDR3 regions, TCR beta libraries were built. TCRdb reanalysed the multiplex PCR reads using MiXCR and keeps one entry per CDR3 protein. The repertoire includes approximately 400,000 distinct CDR3 sequences, around 14% of them detected once, and over 15% sits in the top ten. Time point: newly diagnosed GD, antithyroid drugs for less than 3 months. PBMC RNA was the source of the TCR library. These data were likewise used in another study, on T cells in Graves' hyperthyroidism and ophthalmopathy.

The specimen comprised peripheral blood mononuclear cells (PBMCs), sampled at new diagnosis, from a patient treated with antithyroid drugs. The V gene is TRBV7-3, the J gene TRBJ2-3; TRBD1 is a possible D gene (5 bases). This TCR was sampled from a woman in her thirties with Graves disease. The CDR3 DNA reads as TGTGCCAGCAGCCCAAGAGCATTGGCCAGGGCCGATACGCAGTATTTT. This sequence encodes CASSPRALARADTQYF.